Listed below are T cell receptor beta chains from one sample, sequenced in a study of T-cell reconstitution after alpha-beta-depleted transplantation in children. TCRdb re-derived calls from the PCR reads in MiXCR, one entry per CDR3 protein. This sample has 800,000 to 1,000,000 distinct CDR3 sequences, with about 26% found just once. The input for sequencing was PBMCs, mostly from graft donor cells, taken 360 days after TCRalphabeta/CD19-depleted stem cell transplant. These receptors all stem from a boy under two years old who had a stem cell transplant for SCID, so the T cells may come from the graft donor. The CDR3 runs from the conserved cysteine through the conserved F or W. Each record gives: J gene, D gene, clone size, V gene, CDR3 DNA, CDR3 protein. D genes are given only for firm matches. The size of a clone is reported for some rows only, either as once, few or many, or as a class for expanded clones.

TRBJ1-6 . few TRBV7-9 TGTGCCAGCAGCTTCGGGTCCCTTAATTCACCCCTCCACTTT CASSFGSLNSPLHF
TRBJ2-2 . . TRBV6-5 TGTGCCAGCAGTTCTCAGGGTGGGGGCACCGGGGAGCTGTTTTTT CASSSQGGGTGELFF
TRBJ1-2 TRBD1 . TRBV12-3/TRBV12-4 TGTGCCAGCAGTGTACAGGGGACGGCTGGCTACACCTTC CASSVQGTAGYTF
TRBJ2-1 . few TRBV3-1 TGTGCCAGCAGCCCCTGGTCTGGGGACAATGAGCAGTTCTTC CASSPWSGDNEQFF
TRBJ1-1 . . TRBV15 TGTGCCACCAGCCAAGGGTATTATACTGAAGCTTTCTTT CATSQGYYTEAFF
TRBJ2-5 . . TRBV28 TGTGCCAGCCGTCAGTTCAAAGAGACCCAGTACTTC CASRQFKETQYF
TRBJ1-4 . . TRBV11-2 TGTGCCAGCAGCCCCGGGGGTTTACTGTTTTTT CASSPGGLLFF
TRBJ2-2 . once TRBV2 TGTGCCAGCAATAGGGACGCTAGGGTCACCGGGGAGCTGTTTTTT CASNRDARVTGELFF
TRBJ1-6 . many TRBV27 TGTGCCAGCAGTCCATGGGGGAATAGCAATTCACCCCTCCACTTT CASSPWGNSNSPLHF
TRBJ2-3 . . TRBV10-3 TGTGCCATCGGTAATAGCGCCTTTGGCACAGATACGCAGTATTTT CAIGNSAFGTDTQYF
TRBJ2-1 . . TRBV9 TGTGCCAGCAGCGTGGGCTATCCTCCCGATGAGCAGTTCTTC CASSVGYPPDEQFF
TRBJ2-1 . . TRBV29-1 TGCAGCGCGAGCCTAGGGTTTAATGAGCAGTTCTTC CSASLGFNEQFF
TRBJ2-7 . few TRBV5-1 TGCGCCAGCAGCTGGGGGGACTTGACAGGGTCGGCGATCTACGAGCAGTACTTC CASSWGDLTGSAIYEQYF
TRBJ2-3 TRBD2 . TRBV3-1 TGTGCCAGCAGCCATCGACTAGCGGGGGATGTGGGGCAGTATTTT CASSHRLAGDVGQYF
TRBJ2-4 . . TRBV28 TGTGCCAGCAGTTTCTTTAGGGGCCTAGCCAAAAACATTCAGTACTTC CASSFFRGLAKNIQYF
TRBJ2-7 . . TRBV29-1 TGCAGCGTTGAAGATCCCGGACAGGGACTAGCTACGGGCGAGCAGTACTTC CSVEDPGQGLATGEQYF
TRBJ2-6 . many TRBV29-1 TGCAGCGTTCTCCTCTCTGGGGCCAACGTCCTGACTTTC CSVLLSGANVLTF